The next 10 T cell receptor beta chains were all read from a single sample in a study of OX40 agonist ivuxolimab in advanced cancers. TCRdb's copy holds only in-frame clones and misses some; the assay was immunoSEQ multiplex PCR. Of approximately 61,000 clones listed, over 75% are singletons. The specimen was CD4+ or CD8+ T cells sorted from blood, collected in a trial of the OX40 agonist ivuxolimab. These receptors were collected from an adult with an advanced solid tumor such as melanoma, head and neck, liver or kidney cancer.

The rearrangement links TRBV7-3 to TRBJ2-2; no reliable D call. The CDR3 extends over 14 amino acids. Trimming took 0 bases from V and 6 from J, leaving 8 bases between them. CDR1 and CDR2 from the germline V gene are SGHTA and FQGTGA. In DNA, the CDR3 is TGTGCCAGCAGCTTAACGTTGGCAGCCGGGGAGCTGTTTTTT. Translated, it gives CASSLTLAAGELFF.

This clone has a handful of counts. The rearrangement uses TRBV11-2 and TRBJ1-2; perhaps TRBD1 as D (6 bases). The V end lost 4 bases, the J end lost 6 bases, and 12 bases lay between the germline ends. The CDR3 consists of 13 residues. Per germline, CDR1 SGHAT and CDR2 FQNNGV. The CDR3 protein is CASSWTEIDGYTF. In DNA form, the CDR3 reads TGTGCCAGCAGCTGGACAGAGATCGATGGCTACACCTTC.

This clone appeared once. The V gene is TRBV6-1, the J gene TRBJ1-1, with 8 bases lining up with TRBD1. This CDR3 is 12 amino acids long. Germline assignment: CDR1 MNHNS and CDR2 SASEGT. Germline trimming cut 9 bases from V and 7 bases from J; bases unmatched to any gene: 7. The CDR3 DNA follows: TGTGCCAGTGGTGGGACAGGTCATGAAGCTTTCTTT. Its protein product is CASGGTGHEAFF.

The rearrangement joins TRBV7-9 to TRBJ1-1; D remains unclear. From germline, CDR1 is SEHNR and CDR2 FQNEAQ (reference sequence). The CDR3 contains 13 residues. The ends were cut back, 5 bases at V and 4 bases at J, with 11 bases in the middle. The CDR3 sequence: CASSPPIGTEAFF. Here the CDR3 DNA reads TGTGCCAGCAGCCCCCCTATAGGCACTGAAGCTTTCTTT.

V and J are TRBV10-3 and TRBJ2-5; a weak D match, TRBD2 (5 bases). Germline CDR1 ENHRY, CDR2 SYGVKD. V was pared by 3 bases and J by 7 bases, with 21 bases between. The CDR3 is made up of 16 amino acids. Written as DNA, the CDR3 is TGTGCCATCAGTGAAATAGAAGCGGTGCGGGTAGGGACCCAGTACTTC. As protein: CAISEIEAVRVGTQYF.

The V call is TRBV28, the J call TRBJ1-5; D uncertain. In germline, CDR1 is MDHEN, CDR2 SYDVKM. V lost 6 bases and J 3 bases, leaving 12 bases between the germline ends. This CDR3 has 14 residues. The CDR3 nucleotides read TGTGCCAGCAGCCCTACAGCTTCCAATCAGCCCCAGCATTTT. It translates to CASSPTASNQPQHF.

The gene calls are TRBV4-1 and TRBJ2-1; D is unclear. The CDR3 extends over 15 amino acids. The germline V and J ends were trimmed by 5 bases and 2 bases, with 13 bases remaining between them. Germline CDR1 is MGHRA and CDR2 is YSYEKL. Here the CDR3 DNA reads TGCGCCAGCAGCTTCGGCTCAGATACCTACAATGAGCAGTTCTTC. This translates into CASSFGSDTYNEQFF.

This chain uses TRBV7-3 with TRBJ2-5; the D gene could be TRBD1 or TRBD2 (5 bases each). CDR1 is SGHTA and CDR2 is FQGTGA in the germline V gene. V lost 3 bases and J 2 bases, leaving 13 bases between the germline ends. The CDR3 runs to 15 residues. The CDR3 here is CASSLGPGPQETQYF. The CDR3 DNA reads TGTGCCAGCAGCTTGGGACCGGGCCCTCAAGAGACCCAGTACTTC.

This chain connects TRBV11-2 to TRBJ2-7, with a tentative D call TRBD2 (5 bases). Trimming removed 5 bases from V and 3 bases from J, with 20 bases in between. CDR3 length: 16 residues. CDR1 is SGHAT and CDR2 is FQNNGV in the germline V gene. The CDR3 nucleotides are TGTGCCAGCAGCCCTTCTGGTGGACTTCCGAACTACGAGCAGTACTTC. This translates into CASSPSGGLPNYEQYF.

The sample holds a few counts of this clone. The chain carries TRBV25-1 and TRBJ2-2, with 11 bases aligning to TRBD2. Looked up from germline, CDR1 is MGHDK and CDR2 is SYGVNS. The CDR3 loop spans 16 amino acids. The junction had 9 bases not matched to a gene; V was cut back by 6 bases and J by 6 bases. The CDR3 sequence is CASSVIAGGPAGELFF. The CDR3 coding sequence is TGTGCCAGCAGCGTGATAGCGGGAGGGCCGGCCGGGGAGCTGTTTTTT. Supplemented by reference TRBV25-1 and TRBJ2-2, the full variable domain reads EADIYQTPRYLVIGTGKKITLECSQTMGHDKMYWYQQDPGMELHLIHYSYGVNSTEKGDLSSESTVSRIRTEHFPLTLESARPSHTSQYLCASSVIAGGPAGELFFGEGSRLTVL.